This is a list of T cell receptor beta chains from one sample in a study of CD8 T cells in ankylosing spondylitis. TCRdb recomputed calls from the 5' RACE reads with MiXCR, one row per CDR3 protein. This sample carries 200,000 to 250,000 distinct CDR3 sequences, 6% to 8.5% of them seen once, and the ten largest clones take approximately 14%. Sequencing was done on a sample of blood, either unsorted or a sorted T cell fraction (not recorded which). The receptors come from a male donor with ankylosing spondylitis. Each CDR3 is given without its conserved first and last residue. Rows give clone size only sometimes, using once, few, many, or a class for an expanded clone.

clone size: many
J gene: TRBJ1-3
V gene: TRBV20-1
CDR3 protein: SARDRVPETSGNTIY

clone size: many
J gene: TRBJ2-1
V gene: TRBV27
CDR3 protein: ASSLGAGAYNEQF

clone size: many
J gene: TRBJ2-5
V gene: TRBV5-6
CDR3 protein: ASSLRQGRSQETQY

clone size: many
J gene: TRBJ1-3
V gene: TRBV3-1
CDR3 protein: ASSQDGNSGNTIY

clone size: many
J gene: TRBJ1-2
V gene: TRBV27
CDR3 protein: ASRGQGPYGYT

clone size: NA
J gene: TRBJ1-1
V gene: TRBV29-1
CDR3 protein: SVVEYLAF

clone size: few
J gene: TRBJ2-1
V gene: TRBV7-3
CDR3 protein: ASSPGVAGVNEQF

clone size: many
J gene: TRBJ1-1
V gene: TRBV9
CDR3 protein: ASSVVGRGMNTEAF

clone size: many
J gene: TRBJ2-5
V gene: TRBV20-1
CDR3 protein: SARGGPPGETQY

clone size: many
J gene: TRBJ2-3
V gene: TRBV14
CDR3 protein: ASSPGLAIRDTQY

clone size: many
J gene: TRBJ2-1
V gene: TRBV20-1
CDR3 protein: SARVGLAAYNEQF

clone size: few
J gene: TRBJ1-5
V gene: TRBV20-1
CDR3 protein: SARPWGASNQPQH

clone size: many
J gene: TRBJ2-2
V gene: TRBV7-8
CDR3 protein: ASSWSSGGSTGELF

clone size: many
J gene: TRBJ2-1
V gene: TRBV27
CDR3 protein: ASSFGRGGDEQF

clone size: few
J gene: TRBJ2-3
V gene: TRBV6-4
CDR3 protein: ASSDFGGSGTDTQY

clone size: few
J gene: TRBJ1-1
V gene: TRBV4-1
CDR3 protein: ASSPGVKNTEAF

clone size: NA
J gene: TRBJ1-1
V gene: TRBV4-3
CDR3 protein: ASSRTKLETNTEAF

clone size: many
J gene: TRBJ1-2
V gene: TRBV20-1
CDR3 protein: SASLGRRTYGYT

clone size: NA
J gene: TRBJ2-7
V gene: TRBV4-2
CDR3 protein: ASSQDRRGASYEQY

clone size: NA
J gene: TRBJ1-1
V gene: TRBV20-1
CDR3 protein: SASAYAGVRAANTEAF

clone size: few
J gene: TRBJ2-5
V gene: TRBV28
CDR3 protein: ASSSSDQETQY

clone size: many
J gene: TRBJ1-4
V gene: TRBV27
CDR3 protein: ASSSRDSNEKLF

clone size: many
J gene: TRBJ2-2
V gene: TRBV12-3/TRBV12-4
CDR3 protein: ASSSTGAGELF

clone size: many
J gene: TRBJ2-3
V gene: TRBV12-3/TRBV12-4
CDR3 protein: ASSRLAGGRDTQY

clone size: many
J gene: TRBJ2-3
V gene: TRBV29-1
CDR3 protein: SVEDLVLISTDTQY

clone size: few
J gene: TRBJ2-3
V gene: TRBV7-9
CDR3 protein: ASSPGTGTN

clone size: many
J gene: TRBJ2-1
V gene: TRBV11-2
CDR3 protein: ASSAARLAGGPSYNEQF

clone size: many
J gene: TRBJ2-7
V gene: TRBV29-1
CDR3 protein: SVVLQGAGEQY

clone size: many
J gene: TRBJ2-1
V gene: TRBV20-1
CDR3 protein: SARDPRTVHNEQF

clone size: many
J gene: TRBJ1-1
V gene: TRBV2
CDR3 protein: ASNVDRDRGGNTEAF

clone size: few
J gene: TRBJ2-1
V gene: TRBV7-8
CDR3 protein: ASSTWGGPYNEQF

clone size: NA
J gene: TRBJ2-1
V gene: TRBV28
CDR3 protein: ASSLWSSGGYNEQF

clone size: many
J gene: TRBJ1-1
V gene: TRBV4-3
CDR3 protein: ASSLDSAGDEAF

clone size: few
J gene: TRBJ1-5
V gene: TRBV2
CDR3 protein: ASSDPPNQPQH

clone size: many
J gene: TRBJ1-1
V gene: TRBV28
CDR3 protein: ASSPDRGRLNTEAF

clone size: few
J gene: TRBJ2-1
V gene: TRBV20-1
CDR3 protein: SARKLAGGGHEQF

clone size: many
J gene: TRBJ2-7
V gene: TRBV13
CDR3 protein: ASSPQGNYEQY

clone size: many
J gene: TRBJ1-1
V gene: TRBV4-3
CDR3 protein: ASSQGGGPVVEAF

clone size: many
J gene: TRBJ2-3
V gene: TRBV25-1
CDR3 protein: ASSDGTSRDTQY

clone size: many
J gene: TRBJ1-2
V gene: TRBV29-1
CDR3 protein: SVVVASGYT

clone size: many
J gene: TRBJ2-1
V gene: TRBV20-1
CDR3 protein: SAGLAGGPNEQF

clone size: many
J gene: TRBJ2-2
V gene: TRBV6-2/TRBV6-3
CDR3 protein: ASSYGAGELF

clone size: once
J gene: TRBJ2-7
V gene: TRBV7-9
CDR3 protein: ASSSTVGRGRVYEQY

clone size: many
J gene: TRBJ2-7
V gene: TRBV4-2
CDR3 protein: ASSQELGQGVSEQY

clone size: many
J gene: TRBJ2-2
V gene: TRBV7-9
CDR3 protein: ASSPPDRGNTGELF

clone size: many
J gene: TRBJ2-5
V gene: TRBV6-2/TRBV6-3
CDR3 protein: ASSSTQGEVETQY

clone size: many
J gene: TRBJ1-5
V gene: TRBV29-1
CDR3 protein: SASQGGNQPQH

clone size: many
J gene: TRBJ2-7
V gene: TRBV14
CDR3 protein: ASSQDLQGYEQY

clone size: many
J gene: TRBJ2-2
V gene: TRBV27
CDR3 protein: ASSYGGPNTGELF

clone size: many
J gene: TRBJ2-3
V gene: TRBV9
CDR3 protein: ASSPNDGDTQY

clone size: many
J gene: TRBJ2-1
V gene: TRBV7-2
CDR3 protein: ASSSTSGSMDEQF

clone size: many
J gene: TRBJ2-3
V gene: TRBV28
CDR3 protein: ASSIPLSPSRGFSTQY

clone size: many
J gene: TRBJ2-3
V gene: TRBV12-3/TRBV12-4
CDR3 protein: ASSFRAGGPDTQY

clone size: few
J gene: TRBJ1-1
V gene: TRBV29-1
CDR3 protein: SVVERGRGMNTEAF

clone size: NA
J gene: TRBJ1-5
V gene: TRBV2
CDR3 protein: ASSEGAKGQPQH

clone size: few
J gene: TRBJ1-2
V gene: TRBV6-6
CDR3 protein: ASRYIDREVYGYT